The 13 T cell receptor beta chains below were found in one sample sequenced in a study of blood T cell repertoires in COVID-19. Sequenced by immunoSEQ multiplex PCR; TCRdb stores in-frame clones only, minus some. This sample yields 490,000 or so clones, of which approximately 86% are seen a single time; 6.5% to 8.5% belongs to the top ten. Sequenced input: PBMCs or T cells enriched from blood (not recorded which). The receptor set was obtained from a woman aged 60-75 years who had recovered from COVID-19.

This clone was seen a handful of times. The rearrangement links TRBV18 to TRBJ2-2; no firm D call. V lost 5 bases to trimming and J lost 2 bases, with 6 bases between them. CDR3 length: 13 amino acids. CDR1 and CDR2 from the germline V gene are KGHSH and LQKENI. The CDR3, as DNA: TGTGCCAGCTCATCTGTCAACACCGGGGAGCTGTTTTTT. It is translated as CASSSVNTGELFF.

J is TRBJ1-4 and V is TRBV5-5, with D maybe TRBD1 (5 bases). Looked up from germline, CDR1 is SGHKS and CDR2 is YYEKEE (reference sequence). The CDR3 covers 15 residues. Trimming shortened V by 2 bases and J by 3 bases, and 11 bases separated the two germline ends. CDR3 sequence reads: CASSFRGMANEKLFF. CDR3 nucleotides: TGTGCCAGCAGCTTCCGGGGGATGGCTAATGAAAAACTGTTTTTT.

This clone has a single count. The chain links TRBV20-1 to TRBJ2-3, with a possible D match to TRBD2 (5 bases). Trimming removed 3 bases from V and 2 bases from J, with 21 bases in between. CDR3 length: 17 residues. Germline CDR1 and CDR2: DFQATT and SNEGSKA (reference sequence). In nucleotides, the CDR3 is TGCAGTGCTAGTGACCCGCTCCGGGGTCTCGACACAGATACGCAGTATTTT. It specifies CSASDPLRGLDTDTQYF.

The CDR3 DNA is TGTGCCAGCAGCTGGACAGGGGCAGATACGCAGTATTTT. Protein: CASSWTGADTQYF. The V call is TRBV5-4, the J call TRBJ2-3; 9 nucleotides line up with TRBD1. V was clipped by 3 bases and J by 4 bases; unmatched bases: 0. This CDR3 region has 13 residues. The germline V gene encodes CDR1 SGHNT and CDR2 YYREEE (reference sequence).

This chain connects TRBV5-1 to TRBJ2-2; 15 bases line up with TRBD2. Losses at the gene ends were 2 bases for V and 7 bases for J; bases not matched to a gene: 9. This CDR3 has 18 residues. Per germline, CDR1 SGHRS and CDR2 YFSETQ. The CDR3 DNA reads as TGCGCCAGCAGCTTTTTGGGACTAGCGGGGGGAACAGTCGGGGAGCTGTTTTTT. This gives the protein CASSFLGLAGGTVGELFF.

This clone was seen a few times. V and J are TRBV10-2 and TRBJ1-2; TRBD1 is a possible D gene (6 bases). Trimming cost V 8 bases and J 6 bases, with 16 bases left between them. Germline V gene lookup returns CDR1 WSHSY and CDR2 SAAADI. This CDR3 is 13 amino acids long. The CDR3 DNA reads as TGCGCCAGCCAGAACAGGGATACGAATGGCTACACCTTC. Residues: CASQNRDTNGYTF.

The CDR3 bases are TGCGCCAGCGGAGAGGGTAACTATGGCTACACCTTC. Translation gives CASGEGNYGYTF. The rearrangement links TRBV10-2 to TRBJ1-2; no definite D call. Germline V gives CDR1 WSHSY, CDR2 SAAADI. This CDR3 comprises 12 residues. Trimming pared 8 bases from V and 1 base from J, leaving 8 bases between.

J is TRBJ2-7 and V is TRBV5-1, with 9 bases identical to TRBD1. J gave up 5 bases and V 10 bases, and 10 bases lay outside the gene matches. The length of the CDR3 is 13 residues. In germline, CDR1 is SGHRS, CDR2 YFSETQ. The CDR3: CAPRGTGGHEQYV. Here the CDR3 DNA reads TGCGCCCCCAGGGGCACAGGGGGCCACGAGCAGTACGTC.

The CDR3 region has the DNA TGCGCCAGCAGCTTGGAACAGAGCATCTATAATTCACCCCTCCACTTT. Translating gives CASSLEQSIYNSPLHF. V and J are TRBV5-1 and TRBJ1-6; no definite D call. Germline V gene sequence: CDR1 SGHRS, CDR2 YFSETQ. V gave up 0 bases and J gave up 3 bases, with 10 bases separating them. The CDR3 spans 16 residues.

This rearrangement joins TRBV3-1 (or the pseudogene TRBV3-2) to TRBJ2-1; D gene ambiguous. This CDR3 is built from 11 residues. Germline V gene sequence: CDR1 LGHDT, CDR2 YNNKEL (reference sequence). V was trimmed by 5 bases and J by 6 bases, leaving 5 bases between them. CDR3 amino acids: CASSGSNEQFF. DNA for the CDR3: TGTGCCAGCAGCGGCTCCAATGAGCAGTTCTTC.

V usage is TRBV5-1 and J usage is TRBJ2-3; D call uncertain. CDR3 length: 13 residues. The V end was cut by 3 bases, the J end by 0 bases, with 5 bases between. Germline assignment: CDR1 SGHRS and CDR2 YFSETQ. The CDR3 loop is CASSSLSTDTQYF. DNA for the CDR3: TGCGCCAGCAGCTCCCTCAGCACAGATACGCAGTATTTT.

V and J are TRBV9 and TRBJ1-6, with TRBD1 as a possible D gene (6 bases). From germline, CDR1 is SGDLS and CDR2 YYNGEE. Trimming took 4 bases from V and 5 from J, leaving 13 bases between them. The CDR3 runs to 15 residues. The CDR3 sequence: CASSPRQEHNSPLHF. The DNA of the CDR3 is TGTGCCAGCAGCCCCCGACAGGAACATAATTCACCCCTCCACTTT.

Written as DNA, the CDR3 is TGTGCCAGCAGGCACCTTTCCGAGGGGAACACTGAAGCTTTCTTT. This sequence encodes CASRHLSEGNTEAFF. The gene calls are TRBV6-5 and TRBJ1-1; no firm D call. Germline CDR1 and CDR2: MNHEY and SVGAGI. The germline V and J ends were trimmed by 6 bases and 1 base, with 15 bases remaining between them. The length of the CDR3 is 15 residues.